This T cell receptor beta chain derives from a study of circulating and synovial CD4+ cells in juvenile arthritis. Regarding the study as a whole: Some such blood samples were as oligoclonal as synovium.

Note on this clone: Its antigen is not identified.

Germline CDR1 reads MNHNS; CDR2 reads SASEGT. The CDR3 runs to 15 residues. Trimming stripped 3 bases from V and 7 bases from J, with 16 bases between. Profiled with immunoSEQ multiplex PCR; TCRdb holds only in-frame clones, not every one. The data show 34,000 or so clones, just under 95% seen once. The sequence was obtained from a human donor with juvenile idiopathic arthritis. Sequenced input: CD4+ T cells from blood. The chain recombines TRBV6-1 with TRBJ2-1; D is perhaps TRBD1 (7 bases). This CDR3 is CASSEEGAYRNEQFF. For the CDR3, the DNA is TGTGCCAGCAGTGAGGAGGGGGCCTACAGGAATGAGCAGTTCTTC.